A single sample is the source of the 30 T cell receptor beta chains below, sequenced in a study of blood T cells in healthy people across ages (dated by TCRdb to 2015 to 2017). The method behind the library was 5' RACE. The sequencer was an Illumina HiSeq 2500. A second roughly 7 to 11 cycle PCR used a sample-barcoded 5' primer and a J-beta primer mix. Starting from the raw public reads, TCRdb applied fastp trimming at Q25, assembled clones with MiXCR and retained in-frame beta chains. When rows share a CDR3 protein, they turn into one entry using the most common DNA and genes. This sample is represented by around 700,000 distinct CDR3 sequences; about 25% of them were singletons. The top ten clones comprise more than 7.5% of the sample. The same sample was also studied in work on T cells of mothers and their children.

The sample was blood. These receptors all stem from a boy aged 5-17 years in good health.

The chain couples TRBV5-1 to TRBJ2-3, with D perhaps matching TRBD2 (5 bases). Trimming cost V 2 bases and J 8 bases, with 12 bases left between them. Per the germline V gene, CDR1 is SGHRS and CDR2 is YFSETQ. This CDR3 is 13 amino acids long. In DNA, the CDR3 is TGCGCCAGCAGCTTAAGCGGAGTGAGTACGCAGTATTTT. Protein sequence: CASSLSGVSTQYF.

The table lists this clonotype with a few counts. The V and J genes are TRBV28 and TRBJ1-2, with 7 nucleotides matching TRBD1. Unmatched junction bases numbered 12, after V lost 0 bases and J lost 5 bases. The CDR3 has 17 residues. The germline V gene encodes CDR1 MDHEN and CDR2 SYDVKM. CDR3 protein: CASSLWQSGTDTYGYTF. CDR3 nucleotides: TGTGCCAGCAGTTTATGGCAATCCGGGACAGATACTTATGGCTACACCTTC.

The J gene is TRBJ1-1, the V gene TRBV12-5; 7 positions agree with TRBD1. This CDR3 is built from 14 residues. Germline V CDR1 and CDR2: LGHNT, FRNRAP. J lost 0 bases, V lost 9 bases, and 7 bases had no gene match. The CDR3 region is CASLTGTVNTEAFF. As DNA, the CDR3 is TGTGCTAGCCTAACCGGGACAGTGAACACTGAAGCTTTCTTT.

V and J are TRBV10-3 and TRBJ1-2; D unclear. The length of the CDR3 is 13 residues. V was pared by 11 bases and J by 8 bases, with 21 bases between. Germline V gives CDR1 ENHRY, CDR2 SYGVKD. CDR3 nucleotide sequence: TGTGCCGCCTCACGGGGTTCGGCCCAAGGCTACACCTTC. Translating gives CAASRGSAQGYTF.

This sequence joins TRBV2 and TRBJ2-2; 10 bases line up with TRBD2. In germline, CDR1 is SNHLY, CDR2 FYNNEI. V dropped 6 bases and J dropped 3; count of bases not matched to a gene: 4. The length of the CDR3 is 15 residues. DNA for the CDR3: TGTGCCAGCAGCGGTAGCGGGGGGTACACCGGGGAGCTGTTTTTT. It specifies CASSGSGGYTGELFF.

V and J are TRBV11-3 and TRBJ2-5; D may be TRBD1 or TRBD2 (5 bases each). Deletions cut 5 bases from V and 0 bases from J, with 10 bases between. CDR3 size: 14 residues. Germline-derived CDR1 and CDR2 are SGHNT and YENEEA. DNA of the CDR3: TGTGCCAGCAGCGAGACAGCGGACCAAGAGACCCAGTACTTC. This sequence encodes CASSETADQETQYF.

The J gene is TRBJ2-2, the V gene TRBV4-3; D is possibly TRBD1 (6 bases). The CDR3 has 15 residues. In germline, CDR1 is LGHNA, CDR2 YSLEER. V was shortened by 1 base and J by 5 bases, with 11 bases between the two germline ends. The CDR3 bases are TGCGCCAGCAGCCAAGTCAGGGGCCCTACCGGGGAGCTGTTTTTT. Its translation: CASSQVRGPTGELFF.

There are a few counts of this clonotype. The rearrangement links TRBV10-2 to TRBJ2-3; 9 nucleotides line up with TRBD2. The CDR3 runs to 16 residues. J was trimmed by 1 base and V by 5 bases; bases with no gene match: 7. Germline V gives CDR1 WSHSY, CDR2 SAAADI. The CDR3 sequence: CASSSIAGEGTDTQYF. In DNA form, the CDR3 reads TGCGCCAGCAGTTCCATAGCGGGAGAGGGCACAGATACGCAGTATTTT.

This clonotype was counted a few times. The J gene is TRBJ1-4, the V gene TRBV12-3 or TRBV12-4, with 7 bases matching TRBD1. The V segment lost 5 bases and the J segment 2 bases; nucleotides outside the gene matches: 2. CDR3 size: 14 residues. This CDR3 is CASSDRVTNEKLFF. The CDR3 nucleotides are TGTGCCAGCAGTGACAGGGTGACTAATGAAAAACTGTTTTTT.

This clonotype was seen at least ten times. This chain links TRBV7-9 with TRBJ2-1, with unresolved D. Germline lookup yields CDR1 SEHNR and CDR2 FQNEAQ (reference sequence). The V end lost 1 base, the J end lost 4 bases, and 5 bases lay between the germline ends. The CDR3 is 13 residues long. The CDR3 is CASSLVGYNEQFF. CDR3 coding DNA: TGTGCCAGCAGCTTAGTAGGGTACAATGAGCAGTTCTTC.

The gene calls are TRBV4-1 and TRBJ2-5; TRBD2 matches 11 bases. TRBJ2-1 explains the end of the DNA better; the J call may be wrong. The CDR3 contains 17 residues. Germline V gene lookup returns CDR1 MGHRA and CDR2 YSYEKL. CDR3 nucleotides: TGCGCCAGCAGCCAGGAACCCCTAGCGGGAGGTTTATCTGAGCAGTTCTTC. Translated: CASSQEPLAGGLSEQFF.

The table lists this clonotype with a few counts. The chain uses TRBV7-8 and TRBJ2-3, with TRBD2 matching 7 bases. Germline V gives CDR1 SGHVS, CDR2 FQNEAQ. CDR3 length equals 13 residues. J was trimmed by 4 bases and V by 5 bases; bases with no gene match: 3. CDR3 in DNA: TGTGCCAGCAGCACCCGGGGGGCAGATACGCAGTATTTT. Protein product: CASSTRGADTQYF. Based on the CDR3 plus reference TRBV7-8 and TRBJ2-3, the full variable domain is GAGVSQSPRYKVAKRGQDVALRCDPISGHVSLFWYQQALGQGPEFLTYFQNEAQLDKSGLPSDRFFAERPEGSVSTLKIQRTQQEDSAVYLCASSTRGADTQYFGPGTRLTVL.

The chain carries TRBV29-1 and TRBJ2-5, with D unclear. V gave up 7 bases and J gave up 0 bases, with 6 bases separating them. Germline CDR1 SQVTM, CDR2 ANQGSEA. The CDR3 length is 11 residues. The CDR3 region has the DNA TGCAGCGCGGGTTACCAAGAGACCCAGTACTTC. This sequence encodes CSAGYQETQYF.

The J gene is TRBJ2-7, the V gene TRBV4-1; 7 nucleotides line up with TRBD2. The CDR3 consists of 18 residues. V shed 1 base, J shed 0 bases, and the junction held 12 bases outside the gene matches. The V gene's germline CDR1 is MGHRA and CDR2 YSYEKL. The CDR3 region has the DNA TGCGCCAGCAGCCAAGGCCCCCTACAGCGGGGCCTCTCCTACGAGCAGTACTTC. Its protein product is CASSQGPLQRGLSYEQYF.

The CDR3 sequence is CASSLEQGNEKLFF. The CDR3 bases are TGCGCCAGCAGCTTGGAACAGGGTAATGAAAAACTGTTTTTT. V is TRBV5-1 and J is TRBJ1-4; perhaps TRBD1 as D (6 bases). CDR1 is SGHRS, CDR2 YFSETQ, per germline. Trimming pared 0 bases from V and 4 bases from J, leaving 7 bases between. The CDR3 consists of 14 residues.

The DNA of the CDR3 is TGTGCCAGCAGCTCCCAAGGTCTAGAGGCAATCGAGACCCAGTACTTC. Protein: CASSSQGLEAIETQYF. This sequence joins TRBV27 and TRBJ2-1; D is uncertain. The J call is uncertain, as TRBJ2-5 better fits the DNA end. The V gene's germline CDR1 is MNHEY and CDR2 SMNVEV (reference sequence). The CDR3 is 16 amino acids.

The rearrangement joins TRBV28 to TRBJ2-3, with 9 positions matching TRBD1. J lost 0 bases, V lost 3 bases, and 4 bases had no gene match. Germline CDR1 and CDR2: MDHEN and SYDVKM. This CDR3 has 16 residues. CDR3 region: CASSLFGTGSTDTQYF. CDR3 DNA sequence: TGTGCCAGCAGTTTGTTCGGGACAGGGAGCACAGATACGCAGTATTTT.

CDR3 nucleotide sequence: TGTGCCAGCAGTCCCAGCCCCCGGCGGGATAATTCACCCCTCCACTTT. This sequence encodes CASSPSPRRDNSPLHF. The V and J genes are TRBV28 and TRBJ1-6; D remains unclear. Germline V gene lookup returns CDR1 MDHEN and CDR2 SYDVKM. Trimming removed 5 bases from V and 5 bases from J, with 16 bases in between. This CDR3 contains 16 residues.

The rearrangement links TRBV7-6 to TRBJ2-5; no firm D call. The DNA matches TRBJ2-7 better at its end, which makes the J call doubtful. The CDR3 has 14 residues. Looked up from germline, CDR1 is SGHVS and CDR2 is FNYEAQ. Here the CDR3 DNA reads TGTGCCAGCAGCTCTACCTGGCAGCGCAACGAGCAGTACTTC. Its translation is CASSSTWQRNEQYF.

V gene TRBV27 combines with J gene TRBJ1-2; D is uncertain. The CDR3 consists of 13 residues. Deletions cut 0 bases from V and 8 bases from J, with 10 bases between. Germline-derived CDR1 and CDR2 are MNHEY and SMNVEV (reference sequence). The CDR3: CASSLSWEDGYTF. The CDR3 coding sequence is TGTGCCAGCAGTTTATCGTGGGAAGACGGCTACACCTTC.

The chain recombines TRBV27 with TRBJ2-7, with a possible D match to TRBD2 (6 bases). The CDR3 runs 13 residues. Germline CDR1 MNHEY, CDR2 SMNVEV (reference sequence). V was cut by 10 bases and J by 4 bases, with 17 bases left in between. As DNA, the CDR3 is TGTGCCACTAGACCCGGGAGAGCATACGAGCAGTACTTC. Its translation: CATRPGRAYEQYF.

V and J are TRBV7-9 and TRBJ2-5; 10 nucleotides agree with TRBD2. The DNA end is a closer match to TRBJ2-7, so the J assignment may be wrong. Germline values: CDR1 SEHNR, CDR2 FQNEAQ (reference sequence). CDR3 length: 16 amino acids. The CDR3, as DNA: TGTGCCAGCAGCGGATTCAATAGCGGGGGGCCGGGCGAGCAGTACTTC. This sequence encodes CASSGFNSGGPGEQYF.

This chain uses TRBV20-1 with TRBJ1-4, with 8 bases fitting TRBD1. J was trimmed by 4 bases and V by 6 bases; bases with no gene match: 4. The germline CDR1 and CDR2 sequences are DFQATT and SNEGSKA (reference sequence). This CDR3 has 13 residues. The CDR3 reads CSAKGQGNEKLFF. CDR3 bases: TGCAGTGCCAAAGGACAGGGTAATGAAAAACTGTTTTTT.

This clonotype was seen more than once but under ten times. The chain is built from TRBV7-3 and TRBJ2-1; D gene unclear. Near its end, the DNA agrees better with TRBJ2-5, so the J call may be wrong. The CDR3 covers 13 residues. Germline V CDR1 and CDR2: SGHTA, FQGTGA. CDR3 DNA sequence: TGTGCCAGCAGCTTAACGCAGCGTGAGACCCAGTACTTC. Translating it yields CASSLTQRETQYF.

CDR3 coding DNA: TGTGCCAGCAGCTCCGGGCAAGGGCCCCTCCGTGGCGGGGAGCTGTTTTTT. The encoded protein is CASSSGQGPLRGGELFF. The chain recombines TRBV28 with TRBJ2-2; D not certain. The ends were cut back, 6 bases at V and 7 bases at J, with 24 bases in the middle. The CDR3 is 17 amino acids. Germline loops: CDR1 MDHEN, CDR2 SYDVKM.

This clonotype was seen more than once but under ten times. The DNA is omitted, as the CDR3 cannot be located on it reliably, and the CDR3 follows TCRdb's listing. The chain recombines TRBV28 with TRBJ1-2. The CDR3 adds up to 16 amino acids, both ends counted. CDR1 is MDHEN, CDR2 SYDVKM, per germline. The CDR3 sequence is CASSSSPLREGYGYTF.

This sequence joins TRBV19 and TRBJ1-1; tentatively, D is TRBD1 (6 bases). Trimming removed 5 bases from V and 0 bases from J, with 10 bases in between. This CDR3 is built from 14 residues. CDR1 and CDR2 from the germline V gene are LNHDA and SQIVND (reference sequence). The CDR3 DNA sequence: TGTGCCAGTAGTCGGACAGTAATGAACACTGAAGCTTTCTTT. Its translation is CASSRTVMNTEAFF.

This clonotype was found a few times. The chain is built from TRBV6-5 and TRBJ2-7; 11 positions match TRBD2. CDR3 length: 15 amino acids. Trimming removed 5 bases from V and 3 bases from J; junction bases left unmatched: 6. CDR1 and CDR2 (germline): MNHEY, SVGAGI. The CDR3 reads CASSRGTSGGYEQYF. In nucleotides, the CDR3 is TGTGCCAGCAGTCGCGGGACTAGCGGAGGCTACGAGCAGTACTTC.

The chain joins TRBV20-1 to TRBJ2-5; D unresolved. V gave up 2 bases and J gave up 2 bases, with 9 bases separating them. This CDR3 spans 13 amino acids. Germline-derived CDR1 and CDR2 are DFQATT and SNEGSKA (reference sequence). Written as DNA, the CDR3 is TGCAGTGCTAGAAGGCGCCCACAAGAGACCCAGTACTTC. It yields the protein CSARRRPQETQYF.

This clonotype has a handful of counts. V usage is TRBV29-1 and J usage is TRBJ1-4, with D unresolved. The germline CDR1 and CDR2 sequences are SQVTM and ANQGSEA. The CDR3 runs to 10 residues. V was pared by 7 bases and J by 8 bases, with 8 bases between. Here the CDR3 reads CSAGIEKLFF. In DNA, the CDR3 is TGCAGCGCGGGAATAGAAAAACTGTTTTTT.